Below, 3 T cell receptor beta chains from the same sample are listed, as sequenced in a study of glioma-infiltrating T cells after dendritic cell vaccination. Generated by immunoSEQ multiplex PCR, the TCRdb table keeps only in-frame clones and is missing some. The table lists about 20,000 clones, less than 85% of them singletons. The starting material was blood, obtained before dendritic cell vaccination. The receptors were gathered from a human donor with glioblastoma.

Written as DNA, the CDR3 is TGTGCCAGCATCATTGGGGGGGGGCCCTTAAACTATGGCTACACCTTC. It yields the protein CASIIGGGPLNYGYTF. The V and J genes are TRBV28 and TRBJ1-2, with D possibly matching TRBD1 (6 bases). There are 16 residues in the CDR3. The V gene lost 7 bases and the J gene lost 2 bases, with 20 bases spanning the gap. CDR1 is MDHEN and CDR2 is SYDVKM in the germline V gene.

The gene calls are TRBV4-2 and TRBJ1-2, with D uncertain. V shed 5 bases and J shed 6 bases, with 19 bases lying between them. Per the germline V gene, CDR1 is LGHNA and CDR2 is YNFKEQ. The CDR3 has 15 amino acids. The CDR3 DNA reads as TGTGCCAGCAGCTTGGTCATGTTGGGAGTTCATGGCTACACCTTC. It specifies CASSLVMLGVHGYTF.

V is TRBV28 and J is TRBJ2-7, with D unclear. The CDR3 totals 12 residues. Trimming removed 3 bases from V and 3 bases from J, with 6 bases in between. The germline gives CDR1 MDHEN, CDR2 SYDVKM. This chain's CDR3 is CASSFKSYEQYF. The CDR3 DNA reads TGTGCCAGCAGTTTCAAGAGCTACGAGCAGTACTTC. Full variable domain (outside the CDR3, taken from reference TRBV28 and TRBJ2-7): DVKVTQSSRYLVKRTGEKVFLECVQDMDHENMFWYRQDPGLGLRLIYFSYDVKMKEKGDIPEGYSVSREKKERFSLILESASTNQTSMYLCASSFKSYEQYFGPGTRLTVT.